This entry is about one TCR beta chain. The data were produced by immunoSEQ multiplex PCR, yet TCRdb's version contains in-frame clones alone and is incomplete. The sample shows 130,000 to 150,000 clones, more than 75% of them seen only once. Participants came from roughly 24 US areas, aged about 18 to 89 years. Allocation to cohorts depended on clinical history reported by the participants. These data belong to a study of blood T cell repertoires in COVID-19. Across the whole study: The cDNA or gDNA used as material had been derived from T cells, B-cell-depleted T cells, or PBMCs.

V was clipped by 6 bases and J by 1 base, with 24 bases between them. This CDR3 comprises 18 residues. In germline, CDR1 is MDHEN, CDR2 SYDVKM. Material for sequencing was PBMCs or T cells enriched from blood (not recorded which). This clonotype originated in a man between 60 and 70 years old who had recovered from COVID-19. The chain is built from TRBV28 and TRBJ1-1; D is possibly TRBD1 (5 bases). CDR3 bases: TGTGCCAGCAGACGAACGGGACTCCCTGGACGACCGAACACTGAAGCTTTCTTT. Translated: CASRRTGLPGRPNTEAFF.